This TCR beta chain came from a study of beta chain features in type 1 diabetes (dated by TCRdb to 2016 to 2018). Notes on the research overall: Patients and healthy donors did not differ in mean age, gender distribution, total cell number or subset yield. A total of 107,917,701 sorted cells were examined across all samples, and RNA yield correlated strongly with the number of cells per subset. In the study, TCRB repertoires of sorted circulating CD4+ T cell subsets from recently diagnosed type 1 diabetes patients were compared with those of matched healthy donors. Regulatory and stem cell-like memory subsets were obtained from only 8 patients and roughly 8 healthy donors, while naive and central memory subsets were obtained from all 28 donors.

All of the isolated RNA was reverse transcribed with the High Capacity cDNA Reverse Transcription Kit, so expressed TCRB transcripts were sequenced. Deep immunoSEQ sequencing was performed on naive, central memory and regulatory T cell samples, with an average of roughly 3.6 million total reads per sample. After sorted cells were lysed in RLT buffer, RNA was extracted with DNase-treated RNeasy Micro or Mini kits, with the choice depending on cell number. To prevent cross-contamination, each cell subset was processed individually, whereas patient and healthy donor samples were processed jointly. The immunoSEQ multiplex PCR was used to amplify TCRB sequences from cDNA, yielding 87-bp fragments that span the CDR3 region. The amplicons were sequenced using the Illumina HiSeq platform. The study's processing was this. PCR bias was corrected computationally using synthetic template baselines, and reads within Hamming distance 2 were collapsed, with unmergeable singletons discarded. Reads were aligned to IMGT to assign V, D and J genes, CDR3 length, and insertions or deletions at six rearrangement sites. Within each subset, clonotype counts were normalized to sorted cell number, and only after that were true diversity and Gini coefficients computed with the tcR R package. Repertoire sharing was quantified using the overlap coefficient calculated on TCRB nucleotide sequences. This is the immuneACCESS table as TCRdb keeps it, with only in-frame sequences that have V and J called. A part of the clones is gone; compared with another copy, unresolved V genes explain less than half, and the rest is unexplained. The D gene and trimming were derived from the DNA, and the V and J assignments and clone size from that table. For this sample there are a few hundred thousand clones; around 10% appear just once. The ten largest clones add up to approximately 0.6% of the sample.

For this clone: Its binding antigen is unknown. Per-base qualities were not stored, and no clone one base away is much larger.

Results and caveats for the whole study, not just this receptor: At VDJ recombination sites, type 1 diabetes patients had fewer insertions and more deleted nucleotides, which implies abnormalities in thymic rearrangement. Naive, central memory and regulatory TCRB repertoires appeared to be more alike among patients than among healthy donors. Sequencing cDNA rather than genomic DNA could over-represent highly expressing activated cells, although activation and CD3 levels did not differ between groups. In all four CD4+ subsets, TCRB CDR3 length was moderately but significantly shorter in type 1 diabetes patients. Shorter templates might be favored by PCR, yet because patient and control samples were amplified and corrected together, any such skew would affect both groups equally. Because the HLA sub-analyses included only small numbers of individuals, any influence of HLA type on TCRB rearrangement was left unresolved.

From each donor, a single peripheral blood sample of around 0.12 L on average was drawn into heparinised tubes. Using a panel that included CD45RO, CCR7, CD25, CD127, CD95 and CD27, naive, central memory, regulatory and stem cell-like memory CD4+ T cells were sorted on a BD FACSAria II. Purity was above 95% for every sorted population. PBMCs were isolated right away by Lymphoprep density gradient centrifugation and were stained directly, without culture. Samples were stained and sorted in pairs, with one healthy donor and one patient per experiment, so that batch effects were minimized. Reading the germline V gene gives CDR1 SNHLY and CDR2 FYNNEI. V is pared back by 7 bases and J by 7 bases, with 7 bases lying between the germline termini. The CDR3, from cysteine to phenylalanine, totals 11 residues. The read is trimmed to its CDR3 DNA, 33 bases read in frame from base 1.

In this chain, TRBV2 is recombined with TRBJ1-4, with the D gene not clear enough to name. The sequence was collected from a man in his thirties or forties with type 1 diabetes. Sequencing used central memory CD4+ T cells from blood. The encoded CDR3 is CASTYSEKLFF. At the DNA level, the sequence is TGTGCCAGCACCTACAGTGAAAAACTGTTTTTT.